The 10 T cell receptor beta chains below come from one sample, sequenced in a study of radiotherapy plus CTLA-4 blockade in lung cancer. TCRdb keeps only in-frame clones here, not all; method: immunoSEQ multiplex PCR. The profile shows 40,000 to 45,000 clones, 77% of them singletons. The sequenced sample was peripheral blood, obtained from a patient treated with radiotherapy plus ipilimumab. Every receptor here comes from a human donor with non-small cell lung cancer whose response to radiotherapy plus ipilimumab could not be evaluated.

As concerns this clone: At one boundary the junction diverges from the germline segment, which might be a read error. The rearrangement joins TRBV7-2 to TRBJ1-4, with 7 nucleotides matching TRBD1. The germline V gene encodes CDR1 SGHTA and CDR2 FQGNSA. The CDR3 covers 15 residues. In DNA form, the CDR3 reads TGTGCCAGCAGCTTAACACTAGGGACAGCGTCTCAACTATTTTTT. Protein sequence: CASSLTLGTASQLFF.

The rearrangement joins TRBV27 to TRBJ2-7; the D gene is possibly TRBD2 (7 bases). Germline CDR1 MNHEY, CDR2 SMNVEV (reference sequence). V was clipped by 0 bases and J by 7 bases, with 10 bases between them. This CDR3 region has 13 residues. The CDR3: CASSLSGGVEQYF. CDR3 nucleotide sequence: TGTGCCAGCAGTTTATCAGGGGGGGTAGAGCAGTACTTC.

CDR3 bases: TGTGCCAGCAGCTTAGTGAGCGGATCCTACGAGCAGTACTTC. This codes for CASSLVSGSYEQYF. This sequence joins TRBV7-2 and TRBJ2-7; weak D call: TRBD2 (5 bases). This CDR3 contains 14 residues. Trimming left V 1 base short and J 1 base short, with 8 bases between. Germline assignment: CDR1 SGHTA and CDR2 FQGNSA.

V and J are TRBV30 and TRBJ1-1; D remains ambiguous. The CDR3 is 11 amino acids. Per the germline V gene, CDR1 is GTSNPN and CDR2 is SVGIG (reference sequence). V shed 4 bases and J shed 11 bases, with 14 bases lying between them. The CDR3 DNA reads TGTGCCTGGACACGAGAGCCGAGGGCTTTCTTT. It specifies CAWTREPRAFF.

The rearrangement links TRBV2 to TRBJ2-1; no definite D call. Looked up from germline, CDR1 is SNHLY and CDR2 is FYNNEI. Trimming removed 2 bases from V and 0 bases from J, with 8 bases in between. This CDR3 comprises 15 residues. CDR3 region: CASSELVSSYNEQFF. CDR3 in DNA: TGTGCCAGCAGTGAATTGGTGAGCTCCTACAATGAGCAGTTCTTC. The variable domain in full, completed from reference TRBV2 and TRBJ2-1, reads EPEVTQTPSHQVTQMGQEVILRCVPISNHLYFYWYRQILGQKVEFLVSFYNNEISEKSEIFDDQFSVERPDGSNFTLKIRSTKLEDSAMYFCASSELVSSYNEQFFGPGTRLTVL.

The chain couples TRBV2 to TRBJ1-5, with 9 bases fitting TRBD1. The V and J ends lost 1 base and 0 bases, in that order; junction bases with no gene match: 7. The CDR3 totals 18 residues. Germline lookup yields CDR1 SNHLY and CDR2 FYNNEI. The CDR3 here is CASSEEDRGPYSNQPQHF. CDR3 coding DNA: TGTGCCAGCAGTGAAGAGGACAGGGGACCCTATAGCAATCAGCCCCAGCATTTT.

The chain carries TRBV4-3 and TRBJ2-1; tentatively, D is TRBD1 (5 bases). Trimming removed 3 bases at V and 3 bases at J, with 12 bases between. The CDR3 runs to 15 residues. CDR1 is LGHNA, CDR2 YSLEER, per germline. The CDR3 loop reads CASSQGRAIYNEQFF. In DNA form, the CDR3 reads TGCGCCAGCAGCCAGGGCAGGGCCATCTACAATGAGCAGTTCTTC.

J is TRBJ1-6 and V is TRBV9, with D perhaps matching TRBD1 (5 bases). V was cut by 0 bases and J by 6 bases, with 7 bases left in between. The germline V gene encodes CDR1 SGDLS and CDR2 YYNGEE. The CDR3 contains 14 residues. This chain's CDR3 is CASSVDGGNSPLHF. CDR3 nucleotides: TGTGCCAGCAGCGTAGACGGGGGTAATTCACCCCTCCACTTT.

The CDR3 DNA reads as TGTGCCAGCACCCCTAAGTGCAGGGAAATCAATTCACCCCTCCACTTT. Translated, it gives CASTPKCREINSPLHF. The chain couples TRBV6-8 to TRBJ1-6, with D perhaps matching TRBD1 (5 bases). Germline assignment: CDR1 MNHGY and CDR2 SAAAGT. The CDR3 runs to 16 residues. The ends were cut back, 7 bases at V and 7 bases at J, with 20 bases in the middle.

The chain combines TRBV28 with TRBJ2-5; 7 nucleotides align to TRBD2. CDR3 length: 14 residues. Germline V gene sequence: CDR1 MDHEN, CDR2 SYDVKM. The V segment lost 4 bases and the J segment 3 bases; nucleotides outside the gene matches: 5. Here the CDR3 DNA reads TGTGCCAGCAGTTCAGCGGGACCCGAAGAGACCCAGTACTTC. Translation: CASSSAGPEETQYF.